Here is one TCR beta chain with its context. Its antigen is unknown. The data originate from a study of T cell responses to AZD1222 COVID-19 vaccine. Study-level findings and limits: Increases in Spike-specific TCR breadth and depth were seen after two AZD1222 doses. The donor group comprised mostly white British people and more females; the analysis possibly underestimated clonal diversity.

Assay used: immunoSEQ multiplex PCR; TCRdb lists only in-frame clones, some missing. The sample has around 92,000 clones, just over 90% seen once. The germline gives CDR1 SGDLS, CDR2 YYNGEE. The V and J ends lost 4 bases and 6 bases respectively, with 9 bases between them. This CDR3 contains 12 residues. The source was peripheral blood, collected on day 0 of AZD1222 vaccination. The V call is TRBV9, the J call TRBJ2-3; tentatively, D is TRBD1 (5 bases). The TCR comes from an adult in good health. The CDR3 protein is CASSQGRDTQYF. DNA for the CDR3: TGTGCCAGCAGCCAGGGTAGGGATACGCAGTATTTT.